These 4 T cell receptor beta chains came from one sample sequenced in a study of blood T cells in healthy people across ages. The use of a sample-barcoded 5' primer and a J-beta primer mix characterized a second PCR of 7 to 11 cycles. TCRdb reanalysed the 5' RACE reads using MiXCR and keeps one entry per CDR3 protein. This sample carries fewer than 2,000,000 distinct CDR3 sequences, about 31% of them seen once, and the ten largest clones take around 10%. The specimen sequenced was blood. These receptors were obtained from a woman aged 25 to 39 in good health.

This clonotype was seen repeatedly, ten times or more. V and J are TRBV20-1 and TRBJ2-7, with 8 bases identical to TRBD1. The germline V gene encodes CDR1 DFQATT and CDR2 SNEGSKA (reference sequence). There are 12 residues in the CDR3. The V and J ends lost 7 bases and 5 bases, in that order; junction bases with no gene match: 7. CDR3 nucleotides: TGCAGTGTAGACAGGGGCTGGGACGAGCAGTACTTC. Encoded protein: CSVDRGWDEQYF.

The V gene is TRBV28, the J gene TRBJ2-7; 9 nucleotides match TRBD2. Germline CDR1 reads MDHEN; CDR2 reads SYDVKM. J was trimmed by 4 bases and V by 7 bases; bases with no gene match: 14. The CDR3 is 16 residues long. In nucleotides, the CDR3 is TGTGCCAGCACACCGTCTGGTAGCGGGAGATTGTACGAGCAGTACTTC. This encodes CASTPSGSGRLYEQYF.

This clonotype turned up a few times. The chain links TRBV29-1 to TRBJ2-7; D remains unclear. Germline CDR1 is SQVTM and CDR2 is ANQGSEA. V lost 6 bases and J 0 bases, leaving 12 bases between the germline ends. The CDR3 length is 13 residues. In DNA, the CDR3 is TGCAGCGTACTGGAGCCTTGCTCCTACGAGCAGTACTTC. This translates into CSVLEPCSYEQYF.

The chain is built from TRBV5-1 and TRBJ2-5, with D uncertain. The germline V gene has CDR1 SGHRS and CDR2 YFSETQ. V was cut by 4 bases and J by 11 bases, with 18 bases left in between. The CDR3 consists of 13 residues. CDR3 sequence: CASSSMDGSEQYF. DNA of the CDR3: TGCGCCAGCAGCAGCATGGACGGGTCTGAGCAGTACTTC.